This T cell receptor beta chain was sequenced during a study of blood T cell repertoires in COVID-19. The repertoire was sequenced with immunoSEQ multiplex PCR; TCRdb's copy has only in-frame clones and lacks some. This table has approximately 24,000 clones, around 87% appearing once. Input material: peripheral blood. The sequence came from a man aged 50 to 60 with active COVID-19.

CDR3 DNA: TGTGCCAGCAGTCCCATGAGCGGCACCGGGGAGCTGTTTTTT. Translating gives CASSPMSGTGELFF. This chain links TRBV28 with TRBJ2-2, with D tentatively TRBD2 (5 bases). The CDR3 covers 14 residues. V lost 5 bases to trimming and J lost 4 bases, with 11 bases between them. Germline assignment: CDR1 MDHEN and CDR2 SYDVKM. The variable domain in full, completed from reference TRBV28 and TRBJ2-2, reads DVKVTQSSRYLVKRTGEKVFLECVQDMDHENMFWYRQDPGLGLRLIYFSYDVKMKEKGDIPEGYSVSREKKERFSLILESASTNQTSMYLCASSPMSGTGELFFGEGSRLTVL.